Listed below are T cell receptor beta chains from one sample, sequenced in a study of blood T cell repertoires in COVID-19. Profiling relied on immunoSEQ multiplex PCR, and the TCRdb table lists in-frame clones only, not all of them. The sample includes about 260,000 clones, 88% of them seen just once. Sequencing was performed on PBMCs or T cells enriched from blood (not recorded which). Every receptor here comes from a middle-aged woman with acute COVID-19. The CDR3 runs from the conserved cysteine through the conserved F or W. The D gene is left open where the match is weak. Clone size, where shown, is once, few, many, or a class for clones that have expanded.

TRBD1 TRBJ2-6 - TRBV30 CARDRAKSGANVLTF TGTGCCAGGGACAGGGCAAAATCTGGGGCCAACGTCCTGACTTTC
- TRBJ2-6 few TRBV19 CASTPWRRQSNSGANVLTF TGTGCCAGTACCCCCTGGAGGCGGCAGTCTAACTCTGGGGCCAACGTCCTGACTTTC
- TRBJ1-5 - TRBV9 CASSVYGTPTQPQHF TGTGCCAGCAGCGTATATGGGACTCCAACTCAGCCCCAGCATTTT
TRBD1 TRBJ1-2 - TRBV28 CAWKTGGGGYTF TGTGCCTGGAAGACAGGGGGTGGTGGCTACACCTTC
TRBD2 TRBJ2-1 - TRBV11-2 CASSKTSGPYNEQFF TGTGCCAGCAGCAAGACTAGCGGGCCGTACAATGAGCAGTTCTTC
- TRBJ1-5 - TRBV10-3 CAISEATGRNQPQHF TGTGCCATCAGTGAGGCCACAGGGCGCAATCAGCCCCAGCATTTT
- TRBJ1-1 - TRBV10-3 CAIRTSVSEAFF TGTGCCATCAGGACGAGCGTCAGTGAAGCTTTCTTT
TRBD1 TRBJ2-1 few TRBV24-1 CATSDPRDRTYNEQFF TGTGCCACCAGTGATCCCAGGGACAGAACTTACAATGAGCAGTTCTTC
TRBD1 TRBJ2-1 - TRBV2 CASRNRGNEQFF TGTGCCAGCAGGAACAGGGGAAATGAGCAGTTCTTC
TRBD1 TRBJ1-5 - TRBV7-2 CASSDRGGNQPQHF TGTGCCAGCTCGGACAGGGGTGGCAATCAGCCCCAGCATTTT
TRBD1 TRBJ2-1 few TRBV4-1 CASSQVVTGSSYNEQFF TGCGCCAGCAGCCAAGTCGTGACAGGGAGCTCCTACAATGAGCAGTTCTTC
- TRBJ1-4 once TRBV6-5 CASSRYRSNEKLFF TGTGCCAGCAGCAGGTACAGATCCAATGAAAAACTGTTTTTT
TRBD1 TRBJ2-3 - TRBV9 CASSAQGARSTDTQYF TGTGCCAGCAGCGCCCAGGGGGCGAGGAGCACAGATACGCAGTATTTT
TRBD1 TRBJ2-1 once TRBV5-4 CASSLNRGIWNEQFF TGTGCCAGCAGCTTGAACAGGGGGATATGGAATGAGCAGTTCTTC
- TRBJ2-7 - TRBV28 CASGEGRSYEQYF TGTGCCAGCGGCGAGGGCCGGTCCTACGAGCAGTACTTC
- TRBJ1-5 - TRBV28 CATRGGSQPQHF TGTGCCACAAGGGGAGGGAGTCAGCCCCAGCATTTT
TRBD2 TRBJ2-1 once TRBV10-3 CAISELAGGSDEQFF TGTGCCATCAGTGAACTAGCGGGAGGTTCGGATGAGCAGTTCTTC
- TRBJ1-2 - TRBV27 CASSRPGNYGYTF TGTGCCAGCAGCCGCCCCGGTAACTATGGCTACACCTTC
- TRBJ1-6 - TRBV19 CASSIDALTAGASPLHF TGTGCCAGTAGTATAGACGCACTGACAGCGGGAGCTTCACCCCTCCACTTT
- TRBJ1-2 - TRBV2 CASSGLARNYGYTF TGTGCCAGCAGTGGGCTGGCCCGAAACTATGGCTACACCTTC
- TRBJ2-3 - TRBV14 CASSQIGLGADTQYF TGTGCCAGCAGCCAAATAGGACTGGGAGCAGATACGCAGTATTTT
- TRBJ1-5 - TRBV18 CASSPGTAWEPQHF TGTGCCAGCTCACCCGGAACAGCCTGGGAGCCCCAGCATTTT
- TRBJ1-1 few TRBV7-9 CASSLGAGVNTEAFF TGTGCCAGCAGCTTAGGGGCAGGGGTGAACACTGAAGCTTTCTTT
- TRBJ1-1 - TRBV14 CASSLQGLGTEAFF TGTGCCAGCAGTCTACAGGGATTGGGCACTGAAGCTTTCTTT
- TRBJ1-6 few TRBV4-2 CASSQDRQGGYNSPLHF TGTGCCAGCAGCCAAGATCGGCAGGGAGGCTATAATTCACCCCTCCACTTT
TRBD2 TRBJ2-2 few TRBV29-1 CSVEGTSNTGELFF TGCAGCGTGGAGGGGACTAGCAACACCGGGGAGCTGTTTTTT
TRBD1 TRBJ2-2 - TRBV28 CASSPGQGRLSIPGELFF TGTGCCAGCAGTCCAGGACAGGGCAGGTTGAGTATTCCCGGGGAGCTGTTTTTT
- TRBJ1-5 - TRBV19 CASSMTQAKWQPQHF TGTGCCAGTAGTATGACACAGGCTAAATGGCAGCCCCAGCATTTT
TRBD2 TRBJ2-3 few TRBV29-1 CSVTRGDGLAGLDTQYF TGCAGCGTCACGCGGGGGGATGGACTGGCGGGTCTGGATACGCAGTATTTT
TRBD1 TRBJ2-4 - TRBV7-2 CASSATGGDDIQYF TGTGCCAGCAGCGCTACAGGGGGCGATGACATTCAGTACTTC
- TRBJ1-5 - TRBV2 CASTREKQANQPQHF TGTGCCAGCACGCGGGAAAAACAGGCCAATCAGCCCCAGCATTTT
- TRBJ1-5 - TRBV18 CASSQMSGQPQHF TGTGCCAGCTCACAGATGTCCGGTCAGCCCCAGCATTTT